These T cell receptor beta chains were read from a single sample in a study of cytomegalovirus exposure and HLA in healthy donors. This table comes from immunoSEQ multiplex PCR, and its TCRdb copy is limited to in-frame clones, with some not included. Of about 170,000 clones in the sample, roughly 85% were seen once. Sequencing was performed on PBMCs. These receptors all stem from a woman aged 50 to 65 in good health and CMV-seropositive. The CDR3 runs from the conserved cysteine through the conserved F or W. The order of the fields is clone size, V gene, D gene, J gene, CDR3 protein, CDR3 DNA. D genes are given only for firm matches. Clone size is not always given. Where it is, it says once, few, many or a class for expanded clones.

.	TRBV6-5	TRBD1	TRBJ2-7	CASVDRGYEQYF	TGTGCCAGCGTTGACAGGGGCTACGAGCAGTACTTC
few	TRBV10-2	.	TRBJ2-5	CASKDGGTHKETQYF	TGCGCCAGCAAGGATGGGGGGACGCATAAAGAGACCCAGTACTTC
.	TRBV2	.	TRBJ2-1	CASMAGNEQFF	TGTGCCAGCATGGCGGGGAATGAGCAGTTCTTC
.	TRBV4-1	.	TRBJ2-7	CASSQPGRYEQYF	TGCGCCAGCAGCCAACCAGGTCGCTACGAGCAGTACTTC
.	TRBV6-1	.	TRBJ2-1	CASSELSRGALYNEQFF	TGTGCCAGCAGTGAACTTAGTCGTGGGGCTCTCTACAATGAGCAGTTCTTC
.	TRBV9	.	TRBJ2-1	CASSVAGNQYNEQFF	TGTGCCAGCAGCGTAGCGGGAAACCAATACAATGAGCAGTTCTTC
.	TRBV9	.	TRBJ2-3	CASSARQTSPSADTQYF	TGTGCCAGCAGCGCCCGCCAAACTAGCCCGAGCGCAGATACGCAGTATTTT
.	TRBV28	.	TRBJ1-2	CASSSGYMLYTF	TGTGCCAGCAGCTCAGGGTATATGCTCTACACCTTC
.	TRBV20-1	.	TRBJ1-1	CSALSNTEAFF	TGCAGTGCCCTCTCGAACACTGAAGCTTTCTTT
.	TRBV19	.	TRBJ1-2	CASSISAGPLGGYTF	TGTGCCAGTAGTATCTCAGCAGGGCCCCTGGGGGGCTACACCTTC